The next 18 T cell receptor beta chains were all read from a single sample in a study of blood T cell repertoires in COVID-19. Data came from immunoSEQ multiplex PCR; TCRdb stores just in-frame clones and leaves some out. Of over 250,000 clones in the sample, 75% to 90% were seen once. Material for sequencing was peripheral blood. The receptor source for this set is a woman in her 70s with acute or convalescent COVID-19.

This clone was picked up one time. The chain uses TRBV6-6 and TRBJ2-1; D not resolved. V was clipped by 2 bases and J by 9 bases, with 8 bases between them. The germline gives CDR1 MNHNY, CDR2 SVGAGI (reference sequence). The CDR3 totals 12 residues. CDR3 coding DNA: TGTGCCAGCAGTTACGGTACGGTTGAGCAGTTCTTC. Translating gives CASSYGTVEQFF.

A single count supports this clone. This chain connects TRBV5-1 to TRBJ2-5; TRBD1 matches 8 bases. This CDR3 is 16 amino acids long. Germline CDR1 reads SGHRS; CDR2 reads YFSETQ. V lost 1 base, J lost 6 bases, and 11 bases stayed unmatched. DNA for the CDR3: TGCGCCAGCAGCTTGCTGACAGGGGCCACCGGGAAGACCCAGTACTTC. Translation gives CASSLLTGATGKTQYF.

The V gene is TRBV4-1, the J gene TRBJ1-3; D not certain. Per the germline V gene, CDR1 is MGHRA and CDR2 is YSYEKL. V lost 2 bases and J 7 bases, leaving 12 bases between the germline ends. CDR3 length: 14 residues. CDR3 sequence: CASSQPLQRNTIYF. CDR3 sequence (DNA): TGCGCCAGCAGCCAACCTCTCCAACGGAACACCATATATTTT.

This chain connects TRBV12-3 or TRBV12-4 to TRBJ1-2, with D possibly being TRBD1 (6 bases). V dropped 8 bases and J dropped 7 bases, with 14 bases sitting between them. The CDR3 is 12 amino acids. Written as DNA, the CDR3 is TGTGCCAGCCCGGGGGGGCCGGGTGGCTACACCTTC. Its protein product is CASPGGPGGYTF.

The J gene is TRBJ1-2, the V gene TRBV5-5; no definite D call. CDR1 is SGHKS and CDR2 is YYEKEE in the germline V gene (reference sequence). The CDR3 loop spans 14 amino acids. V shed 0 bases and J shed 2 bases, with 8 bases lying between them. The CDR3 reads CASSLAPGNYGYTF. Written as DNA, the CDR3 is TGTGCCAGCAGCTTGGCCCCAGGAAACTATGGCTACACCTTC.

This chain links TRBV19 with TRBJ1-5; 8 nucleotides agree with TRBD1. J gave up 1 base and V 1 base, and 3 bases lay outside the gene matches. Germline assignment: CDR1 LNHDA and CDR2 SQIVND (reference sequence). The CDR3 runs 16 residues. The CDR3 nucleotides are TGTGCCAGTAGTATAGGGACAGGGAAAAGCAATCAGCCCCAGCATTTT. The encoded protein is CASSIGTGKSNQPQHF.

The chain is built from TRBV12-3 or TRBV12-4 and TRBJ1-3, with no clear D. Trimming took 8 bases from V and 7 from J, leaving 9 bases between them. The CDR3 has 11 amino acids. Written as DNA, the CDR3 is TGTGCCAGCGCGCGCGCGAACACCATATATTTT. Protein product: CASARANTIYF.

V is TRBV4-1 and J is TRBJ1-3; D uncertain. V dropped 1 base and J dropped 0 bases, with 10 bases sitting between them. Germline CDR1 is MGHRA and CDR2 is YSYEKL. The length of the CDR3 is 16 residues. The CDR3 loop is CASSQVLSPSGNTIYF. CDR3 nucleotides: TGCGCCAGCAGCCAAGTTCTATCCCCCTCTGGAAACACCATATATTTT.

This CDR3 reads CASSQGIQRGGISYNEQFF. The CDR3, as DNA: TGTGCCAGCAGCCAAGGGATCCAGCGGGGGGGGATCTCCTACAATGAGCAGTTCTTC. The chain combines TRBV3-1 (or the pseudogene TRBV3-2) with TRBJ2-1, with 10 bases aligning to TRBD2. The germline CDR1 and CDR2 sequences are LGHDT and YNNKEL (reference sequence). V gave up 1 base and J gave up 0 bases; unmatched junction bases: 9. CDR3 length: 19 amino acids.

The gene calls are TRBV4-1 and TRBJ1-6, with D perhaps matching TRBD1 (5 bases). The CDR3 covers 15 residues. Germline values: CDR1 MGHRA, CDR2 YSYEKL. Trimming shortened V by 3 bases and J by 14 bases, and 20 bases separated the two germline ends. CDR3 DNA: TGCGCCAGCAGCCACCCCCCTCAGGGCCTCGCGACCCTCCACTTT. Its translation: CASSHPPQGLATLHF.

This chain links TRBV2 with TRBJ1-2; 9 nucleotides align to TRBD1. This CDR3 has 15 amino acids. Germline CDR1 and CDR2: SNHLY and FYNNEI. V dropped 0 bases and J dropped 7; count of bases not matched to a gene: 6. CDR3 loop: CASSEARGDRAGYTF. CDR3 sequence (DNA): TGTGCCAGCAGTGAAGCGCGGGGGGACAGGGCTGGCTACACCTTC.

The chain couples TRBV5-4 to TRBJ2-1; D call uncertain. Deletions cut 4 bases from V and 6 bases from J, with 17 bases between. Germline V gene sequence: CDR1 SGHNT, CDR2 YYREEE (reference sequence). This CDR3 spans 15 amino acids. Here the CDR3 reads CASSLNGNSRNEQFF. In DNA form, the CDR3 reads TGTGCCAGCAGCCTCAACGGTAACTCTCGCAATGAGCAGTTCTTC.

The chain carries TRBV5-1 and TRBJ2-3, with TRBD1 as a possible D gene (6 bases). CDR3 length: 14 residues. V was cut by 2 bases and J by 2 bases, with 9 bases left in between. Germline loops: CDR1 SGHRS, CDR2 YFSETQ. The CDR3 sequence: CASSLTGITDTQYF. The CDR3 nucleotides read TGCGCCAGCAGCTTAACAGGGATCACAGATACGCAGTATTTT. The whole variable domain, filled in from reference TRBV5-1 and TRBJ2-3, reads KAGVTQTPRYLIKTRGQQVTLSCSPISGHRSVSWYQQTPGQGLQFLFEYFSETQRNKGNFPGRFSGRQFSNSRSEMNVSTLELGDSALYLCASSLTGITDTQYFGPGTRLTVL.

The chain recombines TRBV9 with TRBJ2-3; 13 bases map to TRBD2. With V trimmed by 3 bases and J by 1 base, 2 bases remained unmatched. CDR3 length equals 16 residues. From germline, CDR1 is SGDLS and CDR2 YYNGEE. The CDR3 sequence: CASSAGTSGGTDTQYF. CDR3 DNA: TGTGCCAGCAGCGCCGGGACTAGCGGGGGCACAGATACGCAGTATTTT.

The V and J genes are TRBV12-3 or TRBV12-4 and TRBJ1-4; D is unresolved. Trimming left V 6 bases short and J 6 bases short, with 11 bases between. This CDR3 is 13 amino acids long. The CDR3 nucleotides are TGTGCCAGCAGCGACGGCGGGGATGAAAAACTGTTTTTT. Protein: CASSDGGDEKLFF.

This clone appeared once. The chain recombines TRBV7-2 with TRBJ2-1; D is ambiguous. The V end lost 1 base, the J end lost 1 base, and 11 bases lay between the germline ends. Germline loops: CDR1 SGHTA, CDR2 FQGNSA. CDR3 length equals 16 residues. The CDR3 here is CASSLDSQFSYNEQFF. As DNA, the CDR3 is TGTGCCAGCAGCTTAGACAGTCAGTTTTCCTACAATGAGCAGTTCTTC.

This clone has only one observation. The gene calls are TRBV10-3 and TRBJ1-2; D is unclear. V lost 0 bases, J lost 10 bases, and 15 bases lay in between. The CDR3 loop spans 14 amino acids. Germline values: CDR1 ENHRY, CDR2 SYGVKD. The CDR3 coding sequence is TGTGCCATCAGTGAGTCCGAGGGCGATCCTTCCTACACCTTC. This encodes CAISESEGDPSYTF.

The chain links TRBV6-6 to TRBJ2-3; 11 bases agree with TRBD2. Germline trimming cut 5 bases from V and 1 base from J; bases unmatched to any gene: 17. CDR1 is MNHNY, CDR2 SVGAGI, per germline (reference sequence). The CDR3 consists of 20 residues. CDR3: CASSPLSGVAGGFGTDTQYF. The CDR3 coding sequence is TGTGCCAGCAGTCCGCTCTCGGGGGTAGCGGGGGGGTTTGGCACAGATACGCAGTATTTT.